The clone carrying this T cell receptor (beta chain) occurred once. The antigen is unknown. Use of 60 Vbeta and 13 Jbeta primers characterized the PCR. Clones were read by immunoSEQ multiplex PCR, and TCRdb kept only the in-frame ones, dropping some. The sample holds 150,000 to 200,000 clones; around 74% are singletons and the top ten take 2.5% to 4%. The data originate from a study of cytomegalovirus exposure and HLA in healthy donors. Overall study findings and caveats: The investigators catalogued 164 TCR beta chains as cytomegalovirus-associated. In vitro data verified a few CMV-associated chains as specific for CMV antigens.

Looked up from germline, CDR1 is LNHDA and CDR2 is SQIVND (reference sequence). The ends lost 5 bases at V and 3 bases at J; junction bases unmatched: 5. This CDR3 region has 15 residues. This TCR came from a female donor in good health and CMV-seronegative. The specimen was PBMCs. This chain links TRBV19 with TRBJ1-5; 9 nucleotides line up with TRBD1. The chain's CDR3 is CASSLGQGINQPQHF. As DNA, the CDR3 is TGTGCCAGTAGTTTGGGACAGGGTATCAATCAGCCCCAGCATTTT.